This paragraph reports one TCR beta chain. Its antigen target is currently unknown. No base quality values were provided; no much bigger clone lies one nucleotide off. The data were taken from a study of OX40 agonist ivuxolimab in advanced cancers. With regard to the full study: Ivuxolimab was a fully human IgG2 agonistic monoclonal antibody targeting the costimulatory receptor OX40 (CD134). Prior anti-PD-1, anti-PD-L1 or anti-CTLA-4 therapy was permitted, and 30% to 45% of dose-escalation patients had received checkpoint inhibitors. The point of sequencing TCRbeta in the periphery was to test whether ivuxolimab changed TCR sequence diversity and drove clonal T-cell expansion. A male proportion of approximately 83% and a mean age of 60 years, ranging from 23 to 79, were recorded for the dose-escalation cohort. The paper describes the monotherapy dose-escalation part (N of about 50 patients) of the phase I trial of ivuxolimab. Partial responses occurred in three dose-escalation patients: two with cutaneous melanoma and one with hepatocellular carcinoma. Of the approximately 50 patients in dose escalation, about 20 had hepatocellular carcinoma, some 15 had melanoma, 9 had renal cell carcinoma and 9 had head and neck cancer. Intravenous ivuxolimab was administered to patients every 2 weeks at six dose levels: 0.01, 0.1, 0.3, 1.5, 3 and 10 mg/kg.

Points the paper makes about the study in general: After ivuxolimab, expanded clones were on average more numerous among CD8+ T cells than among CD4+ T cells. At doses of 0.1 to 3.0 mg/kg, clonal expansion of both CD4+ and CD8+ blood T cells was observed from baseline to week 6. The antigen specificity of the peripheral T cells that underwent clonal expansion was not determined. Low levels of normalized T-cell clonal expansion were also seen in some patients who did not respond. Partial responders in the 0.1-3.0 mg/kg groups had among the lowest normalized peripheral clonal expansion, especially among CD8+ T cells.

For sequencing of the TCRbeta CDR3 region, genomic DNA was extracted from the sorted cells. The immunoSEQ Assay was used to sequence the TCRbeta CDR3 regions. Sourced from immuneACCESS, this table was stored by TCRdb with only in-frame sequences that have V and J called. A share of the clones is absent; for the studies checked, an unresolved V gene accounts for under half, and the remainder has no known explanation. Recorded for this sample are approximately 68,000 clones; around 87% of them occurred a single time. Clones ranked in the top ten supply approximately 4% of the sample. The CDR3 covers 15 residues, taking in both the cysteine and the phenylalanine. Only the CDR3 part of the read is kept: 45 bases, read in frame from the first base. The germline V gene specifies ENHRY as CDR1 and SYGVKD as CDR2. Trimming removed 0 bases from V and 6 bases from J, leaving 14 bases between the germline ends.

The trial excluded patients who had a history of autoimmune disease or who were on systemic immunosuppression. Peripheral blood for TCR sequencing was collected from all dose cohorts at baseline, on cycle 4 day 1, and on cycle 7 day 1. The samples were taken from a phase I, first-in-human, multicenter, open-label dose-escalation trial of ivuxolimab. Adults with locally advanced or metastatic melanoma, renal cell, hepatocellular, or head and neck squamous cell carcinoma were enrolled in the trial. CD4+ and CD8+ T cells were sorted separately from peripheral blood before TCR sequencing. The source is an adult with an advanced solid tumor such as melanoma, head and neck, liver or kidney cancer. The sequence links TRBV10-3 to TRBJ1-2; too little of a D gene remains to name it. The source material was CD4+ or CD8+ T cells sorted from blood, sampled in a trial of the OX40 agonist ivuxolimab. The DNA sequence follows: TGTGCCATCAGTGAGTCGACTCGAGGAGGTGATGGCTACACCTTC. This yields the protein CAISESTRGGDGYTF.